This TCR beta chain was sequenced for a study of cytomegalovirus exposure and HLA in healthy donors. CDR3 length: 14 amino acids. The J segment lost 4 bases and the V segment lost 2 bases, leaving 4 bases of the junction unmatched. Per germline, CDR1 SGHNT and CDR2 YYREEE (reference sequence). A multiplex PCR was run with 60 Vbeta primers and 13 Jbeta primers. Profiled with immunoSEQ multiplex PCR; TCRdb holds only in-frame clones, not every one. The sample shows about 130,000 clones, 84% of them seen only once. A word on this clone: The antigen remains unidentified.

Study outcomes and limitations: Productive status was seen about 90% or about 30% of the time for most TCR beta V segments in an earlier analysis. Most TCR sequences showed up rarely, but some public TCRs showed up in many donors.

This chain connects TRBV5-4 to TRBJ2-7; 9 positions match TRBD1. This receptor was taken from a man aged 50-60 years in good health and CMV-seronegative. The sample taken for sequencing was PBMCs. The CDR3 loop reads CASSFGTGNYEQYF. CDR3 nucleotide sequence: TGTGCCAGCAGCTTTGGGACAGGGAATTACGAGCAGTACTTC.